These 4 T cell receptor beta chains were all obtained from the same sample, sequenced in a study of early T cells in non-severe SARS-CoV-2 infection. One entry per CDR3 protein, called by TCRdb with MiXCR from the 5' RACE reads. The table includes about 45,000 distinct CDR3 sequences, more than 9% detected once. The material sequenced was whole blood. The receptors come from an adult who was a healthcare worker with PCR-confirmed SARS-CoV-2 infection or an uninfected control (not recorded which).

Many counts were recorded for this clonotype. The chain links TRBV19 to TRBJ1-5, with 7 positions matching TRBD1. The CDR3 is made up of 17 amino acids. Per germline, CDR1 LNHDA and CDR2 SQIVND (reference sequence). V dropped 5 bases and J dropped 1; count of bases not matched to a gene: 11. The CDR3 spells CASSFGPRGGSNQPQHF. The CDR3 region has the DNA TGTGCCAGTAGTTTCGGCCCCAGGGGGGGAAGCAATCAGCCCCAGCATTTT. Full variable domain (outside the CDR3, taken from reference TRBV19 and TRBJ1-5): DGGITQSPKYLFRKEGQNVTLSCEQNLNHDAMYWYRQDPGQGLRLIYYSQIVNDFQKGDIAEGYSVSREKKESFPLTVTSAQKNPTAFYLCASSFGPRGGSNQPQHFGDGTRLSIL.

The chain is built from TRBV9 and TRBJ2-7; D uncertain. The V and J ends lost 3 bases and 0 bases respectively, with 10 bases between them. The length of the CDR3 is 14 residues. In germline, CDR1 is SGDLS, CDR2 YYNGEE. CDR3 residues: CASSAGDHSYEQYF. The CDR3 DNA follows: TGTGCCAGCAGCGCAGGCGATCACTCCTACGAGCAGTACTTC.

CDR3 in DNA: TGCAGCGCCCGGACTAGCGGATTCTACGAGCAGTACTTC. Its protein is CSARTSGFYEQYF. The chain links TRBV29-1 to TRBJ2-7, with 10 bases aligning to TRBD2. The CDR3 is 13 residues long. In germline, CDR1 is SQVTM, CDR2 ANQGSEA. Trimming took 7 bases from V and 3 from J; bases not matched to a gene: 6.

About this clonotype: A read error may be the cause here, since a much bigger clone is one base away. The J gene is TRBJ2-7, the V gene TRBV29-1; a possible D gene is TRBD2 (5 bases). Germline loops: CDR1 SQVTM, CDR2 ANQGSEA. This CDR3 has 15 residues. The germline V and J ends were trimmed by 2 bases and 2 bases, with 16 bases remaining between them. The CDR3 loop reads CSVELAGIGTYEQYF. Here the CDR3 DNA reads TGCAGCGTTGAATTAGCCGGGATAGGGACCTACGAGCAGTACTTC.